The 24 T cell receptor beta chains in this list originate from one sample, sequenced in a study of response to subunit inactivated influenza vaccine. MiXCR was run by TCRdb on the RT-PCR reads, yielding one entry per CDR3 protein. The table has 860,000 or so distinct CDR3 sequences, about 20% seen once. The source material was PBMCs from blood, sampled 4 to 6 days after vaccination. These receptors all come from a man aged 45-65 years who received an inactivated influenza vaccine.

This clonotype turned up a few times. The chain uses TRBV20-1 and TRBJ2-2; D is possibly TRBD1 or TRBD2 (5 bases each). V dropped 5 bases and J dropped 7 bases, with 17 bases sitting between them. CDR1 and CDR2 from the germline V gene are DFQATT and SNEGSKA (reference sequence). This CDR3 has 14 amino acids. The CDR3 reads CSASPGASGGELFF. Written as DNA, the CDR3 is TGCAGTGCTTCACCCGGGGCAAGTGGCGGGGAGCTGTTTTTT.

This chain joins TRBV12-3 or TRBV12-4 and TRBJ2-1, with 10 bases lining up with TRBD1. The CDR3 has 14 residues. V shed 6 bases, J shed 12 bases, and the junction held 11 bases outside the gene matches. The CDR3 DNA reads TGTGCCAGCAGACCGGGACAGGGGTCGGGGTGGCAGTTCTTC. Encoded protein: CASRPGQGSGWQFF.

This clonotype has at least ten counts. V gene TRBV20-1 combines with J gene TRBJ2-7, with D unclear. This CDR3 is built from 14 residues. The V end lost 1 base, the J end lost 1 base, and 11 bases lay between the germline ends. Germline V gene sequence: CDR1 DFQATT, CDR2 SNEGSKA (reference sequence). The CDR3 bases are TGCAGTGCTAGAGTCCCCCGGGCATCCTACGAGCAGTACTTC. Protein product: CSARVPRASYEQYF.

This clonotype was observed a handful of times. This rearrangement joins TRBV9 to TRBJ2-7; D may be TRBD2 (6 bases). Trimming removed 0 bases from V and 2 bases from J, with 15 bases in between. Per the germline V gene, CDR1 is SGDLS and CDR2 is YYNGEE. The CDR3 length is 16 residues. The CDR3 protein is CASSVDRGGPAYEQYF. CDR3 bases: TGTGCCAGCAGCGTAGATCGGGGAGGCCCGGCCTACGAGCAGTACTTC.

The CDR3 DNA reads TGTGCCAGCAGCTTCGGATGGCGGAGCAATCAGCCCCAGCATTTT. It yields the protein CASSFGWRSNQPQHF. The J gene is TRBJ1-5, the V gene TRBV13; D gene uncertain. The V end lost 3 bases, the J end lost 1 base, and 10 bases lay between the germline ends. The CDR3 extends over 15 amino acids. Germline V gives CDR1 PRHDT, CDR2 FYEKMQ (reference sequence).

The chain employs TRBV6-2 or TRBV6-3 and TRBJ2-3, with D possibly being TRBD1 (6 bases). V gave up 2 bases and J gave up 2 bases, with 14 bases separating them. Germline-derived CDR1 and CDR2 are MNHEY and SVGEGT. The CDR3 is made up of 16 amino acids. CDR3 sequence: CASSYATGSYTDTQYF. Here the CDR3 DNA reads TGTGCCAGCAGTTACGCTACAGGGTCTTACACAGATACGCAGTATTTT.

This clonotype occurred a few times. The CDR3 spells CASSPTGTGNQPQHF. In DNA, the CDR3 is TGTGCCAGCAGCCCCACCGGGACAGGAAATCAGCCCCAGCATTTT. The chain carries TRBV7-9 and TRBJ1-5; 8 bases map to TRBD1. V shed 5 bases, J shed 4 bases, and the junction held 7 bases outside the gene matches. The CDR3 spans 15 residues. CDR1 is SEHNR, CDR2 FQNEAQ, per germline (reference sequence).

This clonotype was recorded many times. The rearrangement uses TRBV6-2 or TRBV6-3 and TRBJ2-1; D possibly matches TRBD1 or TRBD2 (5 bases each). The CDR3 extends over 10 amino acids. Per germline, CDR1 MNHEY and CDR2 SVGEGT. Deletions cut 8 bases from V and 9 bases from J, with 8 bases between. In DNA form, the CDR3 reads TGTGCCAGCGGGGGATTTGAGCAGTTCTTC. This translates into CASGGFEQFF.

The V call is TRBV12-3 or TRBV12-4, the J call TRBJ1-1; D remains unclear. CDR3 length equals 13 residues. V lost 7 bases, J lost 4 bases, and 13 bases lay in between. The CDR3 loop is CASTGPRGTEAFF. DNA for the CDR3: TGTGCCAGCACTGGACCCCGGGGCACTGAAGCTTTCTTT.

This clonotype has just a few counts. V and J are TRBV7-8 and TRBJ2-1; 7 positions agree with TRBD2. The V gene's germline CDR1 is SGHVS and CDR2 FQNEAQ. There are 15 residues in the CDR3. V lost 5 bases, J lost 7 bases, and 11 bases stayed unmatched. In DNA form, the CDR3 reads TGTGCCAGCAGCCCCAACCGTATCGGGGGGAATGAGCAGTTCTTC. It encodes CASSPNRIGGNEQFF.

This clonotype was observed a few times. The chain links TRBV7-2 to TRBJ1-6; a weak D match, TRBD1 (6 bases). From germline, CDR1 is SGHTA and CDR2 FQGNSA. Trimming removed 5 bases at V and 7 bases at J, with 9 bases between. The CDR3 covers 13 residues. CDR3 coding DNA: TGTGCCAGCAGCCACACAGGGAATTCACCCCTCCACTTT. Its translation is CASSHTGNSPLHF.

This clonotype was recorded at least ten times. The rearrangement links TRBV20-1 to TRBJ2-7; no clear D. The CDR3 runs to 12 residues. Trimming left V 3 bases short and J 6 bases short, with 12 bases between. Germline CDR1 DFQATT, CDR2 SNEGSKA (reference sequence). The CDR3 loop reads CSASRRFGEQYF. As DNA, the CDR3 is TGCAGTGCTAGCCGCCGGTTCGGCGAGCAGTACTTC.

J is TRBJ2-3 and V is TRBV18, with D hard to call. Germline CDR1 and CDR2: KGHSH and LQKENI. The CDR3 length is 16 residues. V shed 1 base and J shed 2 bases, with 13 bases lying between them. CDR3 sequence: CASSPQIWAITDTQYF. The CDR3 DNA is TGTGCCAGCTCACCACAGATTTGGGCAATCACAGATACGCAGTATTTT.

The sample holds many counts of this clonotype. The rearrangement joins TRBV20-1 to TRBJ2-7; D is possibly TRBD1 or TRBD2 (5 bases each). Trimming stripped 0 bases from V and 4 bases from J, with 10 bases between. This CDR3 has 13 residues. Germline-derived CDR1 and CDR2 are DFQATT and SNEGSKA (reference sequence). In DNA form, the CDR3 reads TGCAGTGCTAGAGAGAGGGGTTGGTACGAGCAGTACTTC. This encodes CSARERGWYEQYF.

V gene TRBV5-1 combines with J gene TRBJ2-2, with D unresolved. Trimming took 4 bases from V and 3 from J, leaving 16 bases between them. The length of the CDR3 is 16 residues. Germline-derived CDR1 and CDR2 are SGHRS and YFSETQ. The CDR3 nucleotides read TGCGCCAGCAGCGCTCGAGGCCATGGGGACACCGGGGAGCTGTTTTTT. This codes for CASSARGHGDTGELFF.

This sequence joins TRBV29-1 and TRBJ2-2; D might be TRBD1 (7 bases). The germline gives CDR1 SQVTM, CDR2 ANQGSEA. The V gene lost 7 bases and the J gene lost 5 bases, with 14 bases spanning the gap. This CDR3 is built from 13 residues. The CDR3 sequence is CSATTGRTGELFF. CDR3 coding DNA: TGCAGCGCAACGACAGGGAGGACCGGGGAGCTGTTTTTT.

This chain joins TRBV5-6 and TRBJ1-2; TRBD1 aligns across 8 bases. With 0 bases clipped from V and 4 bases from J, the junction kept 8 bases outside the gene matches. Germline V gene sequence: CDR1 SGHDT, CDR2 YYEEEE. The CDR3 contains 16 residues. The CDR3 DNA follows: TGTGCCAGCAGCTTGGACAGGGGGGGCACCTTCTATGGCTACACCTTC. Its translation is CASSLDRGGTFYGYTF. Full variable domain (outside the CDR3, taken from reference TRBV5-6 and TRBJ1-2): DAGVTQSPTHLIKTRGQQVTLRCSPKSGHDTVSWYQQALGQGPQFIFQYYEEEERQRGNFPDRFSGHQFPNYSSELNVNALLLGDSALYLCASSLDRGGTFYGYTFGSGTRLTVV.

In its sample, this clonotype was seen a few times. In DNA form, the CDR3 reads TGCAGCGTTGACCAGGCTTTCACAGATACGCAGTATTTT. Translating gives CSVDQAFTDTQYF. The chain joins TRBV29-1 to TRBJ2-3; D not certain. This CDR3 contains 13 residues. V was clipped by 3 bases and J by 2 bases, with 9 bases between them. Germline values: CDR1 SQVTM, CDR2 ANQGSEA.

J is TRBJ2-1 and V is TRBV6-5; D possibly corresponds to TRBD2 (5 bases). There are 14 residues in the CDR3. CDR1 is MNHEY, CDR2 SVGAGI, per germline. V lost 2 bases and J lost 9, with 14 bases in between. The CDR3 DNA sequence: TGTGCCAGCAGTTACCTAGCTAGCTTGGTTGAGCAGTTCTTC. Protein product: CASSYLASLVEQFF.

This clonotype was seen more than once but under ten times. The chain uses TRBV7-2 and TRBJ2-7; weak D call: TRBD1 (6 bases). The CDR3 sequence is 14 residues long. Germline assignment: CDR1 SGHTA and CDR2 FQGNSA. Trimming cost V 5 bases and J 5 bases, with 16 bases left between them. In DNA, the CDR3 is TGTGCCAGCAGCCCTCGGACAGCCCCGAACGAGCAGTACTTC. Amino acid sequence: CASSPRTAPNEQYF.

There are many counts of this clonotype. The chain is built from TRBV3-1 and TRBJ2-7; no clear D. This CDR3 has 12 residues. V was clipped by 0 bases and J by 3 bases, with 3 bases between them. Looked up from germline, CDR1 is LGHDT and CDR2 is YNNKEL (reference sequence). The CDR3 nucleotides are TGTGCCAGCAGCCAAGATCTCTACGAGCAGTACTTC. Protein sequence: CASSQDLYEQYF.

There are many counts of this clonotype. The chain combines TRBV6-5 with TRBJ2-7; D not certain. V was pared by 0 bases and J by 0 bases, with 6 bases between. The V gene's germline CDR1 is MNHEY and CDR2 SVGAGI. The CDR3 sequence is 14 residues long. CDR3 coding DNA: TGTGCCAGCAGTTACTCCAGGAGCTCCTACGAGCAGTACTTC. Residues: CASSYSRSSYEQYF.

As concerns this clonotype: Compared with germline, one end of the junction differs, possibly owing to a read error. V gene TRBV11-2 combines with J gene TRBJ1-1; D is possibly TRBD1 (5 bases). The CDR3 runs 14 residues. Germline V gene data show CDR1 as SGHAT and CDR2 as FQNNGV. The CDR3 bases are TGTGCCAGCAGCTTAGGACAGTGGAACTCTGAAGCTTTCTTT. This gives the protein CASSLGQWNSEAFF.

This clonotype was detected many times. The CDR3: CASSLDRRHTDTQYF. The CDR3 coding sequence is TGTGCCAGCAGCTTAGACAGGAGACACACAGATACGCAGTATTTT. The chain recombines TRBV7-2 with TRBJ2-3, with a tentative D call TRBD1 (5 bases). The CDR3 extends over 15 amino acids. The germline V gene has CDR1 SGHTA and CDR2 FQGNSA. V was trimmed by 1 base and J by 2 bases, leaving 10 bases between them. Full variable domain (remainder filled in from reference TRBV7-2 and TRBJ2-3): GAGVSQSPSNKVTEKGKDVELRCDPISGHTALYWYRQSLGQGLEFLIYFQGNSAPDKSGLPSDRFSAERTGGSVSTLTIQRTQQEDSAVYLCASSLDRRHTDTQYFGPGTRLTVL.